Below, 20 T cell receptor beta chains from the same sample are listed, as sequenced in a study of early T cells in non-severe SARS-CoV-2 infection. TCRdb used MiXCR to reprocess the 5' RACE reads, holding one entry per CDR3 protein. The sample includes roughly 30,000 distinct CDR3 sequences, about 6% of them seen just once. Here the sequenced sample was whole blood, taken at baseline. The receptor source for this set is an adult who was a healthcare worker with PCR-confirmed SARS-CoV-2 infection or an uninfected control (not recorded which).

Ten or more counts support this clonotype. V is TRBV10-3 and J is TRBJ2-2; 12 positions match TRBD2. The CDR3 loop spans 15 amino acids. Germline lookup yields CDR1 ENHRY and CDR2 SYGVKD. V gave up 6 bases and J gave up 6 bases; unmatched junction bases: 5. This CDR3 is CAISGGLAGSGELFF. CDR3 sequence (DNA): TGTGCCATCAGCGGCGGACTAGCGGGATCCGGGGAGCTGTTTTTT.

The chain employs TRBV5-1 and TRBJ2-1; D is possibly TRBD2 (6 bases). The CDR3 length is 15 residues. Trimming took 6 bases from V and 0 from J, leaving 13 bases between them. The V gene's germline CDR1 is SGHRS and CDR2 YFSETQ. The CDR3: CASTETRPSYNEQFF. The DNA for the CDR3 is TGCGCCAGCACGGAGACTAGACCCTCCTACAATGAGCAGTTCTTC.

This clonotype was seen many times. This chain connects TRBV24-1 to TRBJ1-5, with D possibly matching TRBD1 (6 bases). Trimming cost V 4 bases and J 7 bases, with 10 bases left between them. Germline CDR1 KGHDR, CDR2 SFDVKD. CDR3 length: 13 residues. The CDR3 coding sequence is TGTGCCACCAGTGAGGGGGCTTACCAGCCCCAGCATTTT. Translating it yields CATSEGAYQPQHF.

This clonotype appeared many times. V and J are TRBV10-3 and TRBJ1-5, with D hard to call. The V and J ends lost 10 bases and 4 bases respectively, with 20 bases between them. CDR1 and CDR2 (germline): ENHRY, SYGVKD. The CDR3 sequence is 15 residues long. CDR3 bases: TGTGCCACCAAAGCCCTACAAACTCCTAATCAGCCCCAGCATTTT. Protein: CATKALQTPNQPQHF.

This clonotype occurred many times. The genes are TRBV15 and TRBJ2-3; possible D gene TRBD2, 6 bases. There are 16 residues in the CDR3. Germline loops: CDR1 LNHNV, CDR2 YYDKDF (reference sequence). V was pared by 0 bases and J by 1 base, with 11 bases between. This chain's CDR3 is CATSRDLATRTDTQYF. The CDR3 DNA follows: TGTGCCACCAGCAGAGATCTAGCGACCCGCACAGATACGCAGTATTTT.

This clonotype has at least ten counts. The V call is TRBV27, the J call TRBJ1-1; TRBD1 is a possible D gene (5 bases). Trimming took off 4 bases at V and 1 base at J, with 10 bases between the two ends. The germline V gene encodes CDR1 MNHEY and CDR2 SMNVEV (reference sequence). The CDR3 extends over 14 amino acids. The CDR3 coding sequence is TGTGCCAGCAGTTCGACAGCTAGGAACACTGAAGCTTTCTTT. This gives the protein CASSSTARNTEAFF.

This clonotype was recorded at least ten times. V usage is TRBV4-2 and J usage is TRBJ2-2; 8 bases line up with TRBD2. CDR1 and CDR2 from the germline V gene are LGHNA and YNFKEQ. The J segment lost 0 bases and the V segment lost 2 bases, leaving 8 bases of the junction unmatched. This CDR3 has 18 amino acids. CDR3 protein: CASSQPPGGGPNTGELFF. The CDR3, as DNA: TGTGCCAGCAGCCAACCCCCCGGGGGGGGCCCGAACACCGGGGAGCTGTTTTTT.

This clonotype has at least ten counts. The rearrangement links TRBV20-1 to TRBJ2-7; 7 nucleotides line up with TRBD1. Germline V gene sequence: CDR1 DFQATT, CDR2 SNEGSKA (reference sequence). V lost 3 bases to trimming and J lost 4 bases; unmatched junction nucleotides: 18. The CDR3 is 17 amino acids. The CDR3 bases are TGCAGTGCTAGCCCCTCCGACCGACAGGGCGTAATGTACGAGCAGTACTTC. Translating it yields CSASPSDRQGVMYEQYF.

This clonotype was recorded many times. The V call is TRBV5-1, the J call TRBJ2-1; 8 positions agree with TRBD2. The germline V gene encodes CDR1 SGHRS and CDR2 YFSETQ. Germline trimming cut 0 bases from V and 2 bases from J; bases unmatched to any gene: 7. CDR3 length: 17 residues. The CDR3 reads CASSLVGSGITYNEQFF. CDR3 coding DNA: TGCGCCAGCAGCTTGGTCGGTAGCGGGATTACCTACAATGAGCAGTTCTTC.

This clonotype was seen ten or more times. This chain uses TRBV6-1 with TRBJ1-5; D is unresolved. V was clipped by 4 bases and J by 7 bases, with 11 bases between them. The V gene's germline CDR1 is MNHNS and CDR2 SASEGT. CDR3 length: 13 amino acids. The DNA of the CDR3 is TGTGCCAGCAGTGTTCCGCTAATGCAGCCCCAGCATTTT. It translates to CASSVPLMQPQHF.

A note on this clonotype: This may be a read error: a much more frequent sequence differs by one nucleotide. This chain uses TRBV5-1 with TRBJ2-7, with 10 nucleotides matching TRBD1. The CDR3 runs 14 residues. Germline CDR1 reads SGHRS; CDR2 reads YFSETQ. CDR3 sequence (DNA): TGCGCCAACAGCTGGACGGGACAGGGGAACGAGCAGTACTTC. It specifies CANSWTGQGNEQYF.

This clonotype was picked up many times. The CDR3 nucleotides read TGTGCCAGCAGTTTCGGGCAATCGGGCAATCAGCCCCAGCATTTT. Translation gives CASSFGQSGNQPQHF. The chain couples TRBV12-3 or TRBV12-4 to TRBJ1-5, with D hard to call. The CDR3 extends over 15 amino acids. V dropped 3 bases and J dropped 2 bases, with 11 bases sitting between them.

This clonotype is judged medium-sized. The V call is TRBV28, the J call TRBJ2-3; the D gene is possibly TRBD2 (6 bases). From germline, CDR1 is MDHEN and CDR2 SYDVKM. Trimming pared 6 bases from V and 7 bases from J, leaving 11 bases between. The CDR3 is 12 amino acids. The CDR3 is CASSPGVNTQYF. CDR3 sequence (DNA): TGTGCCAGCAGCCCGGGAGTCAATACGCAGTATTTT. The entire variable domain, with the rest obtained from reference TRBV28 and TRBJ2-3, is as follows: DVKVTQSSRYLVKRTGEKVFLECVQDMDHENMFWYRQDPGLGLRLIYFSYDVKMKEKGDIPEGYSVSREKKERFSLILESASTNQTSMYLCASSPGVNTQYFGPGTRLTVL.

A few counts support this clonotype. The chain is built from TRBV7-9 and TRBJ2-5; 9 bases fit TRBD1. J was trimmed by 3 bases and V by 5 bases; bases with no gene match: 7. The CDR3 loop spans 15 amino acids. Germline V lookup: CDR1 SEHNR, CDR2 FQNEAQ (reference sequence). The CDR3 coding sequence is TGTGCCAGCAGCATCCCCGGGACAGGGAAAGAGACCCAGTACTTC. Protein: CASSIPGTGKETQYF.

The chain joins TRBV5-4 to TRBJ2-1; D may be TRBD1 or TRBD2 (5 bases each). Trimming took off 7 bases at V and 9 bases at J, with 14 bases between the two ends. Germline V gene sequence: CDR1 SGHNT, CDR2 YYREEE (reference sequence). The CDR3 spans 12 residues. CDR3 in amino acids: CASGTSDREQFF. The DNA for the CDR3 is TGTGCCAGCGGGACCTCCGACCGTGAGCAGTTCTTC.

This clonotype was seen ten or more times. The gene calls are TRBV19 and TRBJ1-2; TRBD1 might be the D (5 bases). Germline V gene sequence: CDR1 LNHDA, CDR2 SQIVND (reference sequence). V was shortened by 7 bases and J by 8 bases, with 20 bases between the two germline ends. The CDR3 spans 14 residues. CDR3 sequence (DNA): TGTGCCAGTACCGATGCCAGGGTAATTATCGGCTACACCTTC. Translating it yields CASTDARVIIGYTF.

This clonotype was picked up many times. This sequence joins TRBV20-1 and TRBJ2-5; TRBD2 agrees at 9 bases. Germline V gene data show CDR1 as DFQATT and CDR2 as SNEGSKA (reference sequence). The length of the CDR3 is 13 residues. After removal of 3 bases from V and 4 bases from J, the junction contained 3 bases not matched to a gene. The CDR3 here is CSASGREGETQYF. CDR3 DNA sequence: TGCAGTGCTAGTGGGCGGGAGGGAGAGACCCAGTACTTC.

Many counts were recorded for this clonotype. CDR3 residues: CASRKGGTSVEQFF. As DNA, the CDR3 is TGTGCCAGCAGAAAGGGGGGGACTAGCGTTGAGCAGTTCTTC. V is TRBV12-3 or TRBV12-4 and J is TRBJ2-1; 10 bases map to TRBD2. V shed 6 bases, J shed 9 bases, and the junction held 8 bases outside the gene matches. The CDR3 loop spans 14 amino acids.

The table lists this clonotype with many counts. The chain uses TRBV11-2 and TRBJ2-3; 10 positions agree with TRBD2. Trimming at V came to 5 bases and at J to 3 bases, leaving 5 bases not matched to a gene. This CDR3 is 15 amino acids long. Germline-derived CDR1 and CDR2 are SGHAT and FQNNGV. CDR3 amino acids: CASSSGTSATDTQYF. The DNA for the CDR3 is TGTGCCAGCAGCAGCGGGACTAGCGCAACAGATACGCAGTATTTT.

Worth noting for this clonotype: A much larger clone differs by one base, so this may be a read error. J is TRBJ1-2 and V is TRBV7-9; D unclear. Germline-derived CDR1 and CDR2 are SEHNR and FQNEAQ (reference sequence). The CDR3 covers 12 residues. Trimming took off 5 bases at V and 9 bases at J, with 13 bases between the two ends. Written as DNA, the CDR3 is TGTGCCAGCAGCACTGGAGGGTATAGCTACACCTTC. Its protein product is CASSTGGYSYTF.